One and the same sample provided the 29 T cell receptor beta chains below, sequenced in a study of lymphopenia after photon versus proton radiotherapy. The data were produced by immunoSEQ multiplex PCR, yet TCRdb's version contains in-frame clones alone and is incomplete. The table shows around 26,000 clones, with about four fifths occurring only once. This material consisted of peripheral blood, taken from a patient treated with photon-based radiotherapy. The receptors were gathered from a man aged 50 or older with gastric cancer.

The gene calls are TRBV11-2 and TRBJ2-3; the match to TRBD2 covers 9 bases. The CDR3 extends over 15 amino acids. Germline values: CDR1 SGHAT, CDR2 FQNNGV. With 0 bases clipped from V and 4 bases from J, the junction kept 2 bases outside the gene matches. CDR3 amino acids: CASSLDGGGADTQYF. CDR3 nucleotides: TGTGCCAGCAGCTTAGATGGCGGGGGGGCAGATACGCAGTATTTT.

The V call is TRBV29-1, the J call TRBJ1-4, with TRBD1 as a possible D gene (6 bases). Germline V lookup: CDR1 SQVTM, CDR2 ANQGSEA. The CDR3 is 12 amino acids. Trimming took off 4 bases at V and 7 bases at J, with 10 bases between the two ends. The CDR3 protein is CSVVQGREKLFF. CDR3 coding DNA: TGCAGCGTTGTTCAGGGGCGTGAAAAACTGTTTTTT.

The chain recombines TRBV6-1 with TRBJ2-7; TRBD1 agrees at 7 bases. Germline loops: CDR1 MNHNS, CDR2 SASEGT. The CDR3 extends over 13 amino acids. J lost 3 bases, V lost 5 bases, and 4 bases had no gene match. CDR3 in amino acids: CASSRDSFYEQYV. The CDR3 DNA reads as TGTGCCAGCAGTCGGGACAGTTTCTACGAGCAGTACGTC.

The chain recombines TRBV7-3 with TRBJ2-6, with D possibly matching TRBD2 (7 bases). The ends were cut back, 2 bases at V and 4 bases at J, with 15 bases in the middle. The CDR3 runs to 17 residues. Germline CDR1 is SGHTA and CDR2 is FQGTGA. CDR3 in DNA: TGTGCCAGCAGCTTAGAACGGGGGGCCTACGGGGCCAACGTCCTGACTTTC. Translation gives CASSLERGAYGANVLTF.

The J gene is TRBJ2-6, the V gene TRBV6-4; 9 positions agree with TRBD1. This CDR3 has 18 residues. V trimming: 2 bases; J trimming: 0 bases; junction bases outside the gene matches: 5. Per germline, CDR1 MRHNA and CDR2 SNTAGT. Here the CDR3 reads CASSDTGDRASGANVLTF. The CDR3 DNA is TGTGCCAGCAGTGACACCGGGGACAGGGCCTCTGGGGCCAACGTCCTGACTTTC.

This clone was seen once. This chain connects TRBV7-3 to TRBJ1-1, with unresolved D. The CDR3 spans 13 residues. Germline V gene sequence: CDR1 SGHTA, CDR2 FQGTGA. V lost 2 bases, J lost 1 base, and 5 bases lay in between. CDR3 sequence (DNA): TGTGCCAGCAGCTTAGGAAAGAACACTGAAGCTTTCTTT. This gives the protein CASSLGKNTEAFF.

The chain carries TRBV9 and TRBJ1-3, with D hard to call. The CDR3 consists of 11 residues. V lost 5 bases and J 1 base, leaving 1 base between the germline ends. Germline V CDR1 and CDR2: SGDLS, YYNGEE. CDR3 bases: TGTGCCAGCAGGTCTGGAAACACCATATATTTT. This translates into CASRSGNTIYF.

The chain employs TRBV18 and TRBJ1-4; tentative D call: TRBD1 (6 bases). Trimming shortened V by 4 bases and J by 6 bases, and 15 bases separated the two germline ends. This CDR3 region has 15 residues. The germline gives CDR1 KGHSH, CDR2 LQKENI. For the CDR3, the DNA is TGTGCCAGCTCACTGGGACATGGGACTGATGAAAAACTGTTTTTT. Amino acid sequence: CASSLGHGTDEKLFF. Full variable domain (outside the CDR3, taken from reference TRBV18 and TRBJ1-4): NAGVMQNPRHLVRRRGQEARLRCSPMKGHSHVYWYRQLPEEGLKFMVYLQKENIIDESGMPKERFSAEFPKEGPSILRIQQVVRGDSAAYFCASSLGHGTDEKLFFGSGTQLSVL.

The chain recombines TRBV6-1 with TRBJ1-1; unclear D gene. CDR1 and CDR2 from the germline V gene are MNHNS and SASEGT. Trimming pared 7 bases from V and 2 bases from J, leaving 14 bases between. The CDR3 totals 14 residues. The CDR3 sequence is CASTRPGPNTEAFF. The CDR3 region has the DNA TGTGCCAGCACCCGTCCCGGACCTAACACTGAAGCTTTCTTT.

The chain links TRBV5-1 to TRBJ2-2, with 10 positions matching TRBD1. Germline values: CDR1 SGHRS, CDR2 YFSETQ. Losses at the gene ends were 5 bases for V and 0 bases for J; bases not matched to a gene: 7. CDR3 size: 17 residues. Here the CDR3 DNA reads TGCGCCAGCAGAGACAGGGGGCAATCGGCGAACACCGGGGAGCTGTTTTTT. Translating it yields CASRDRGQSANTGELFF.

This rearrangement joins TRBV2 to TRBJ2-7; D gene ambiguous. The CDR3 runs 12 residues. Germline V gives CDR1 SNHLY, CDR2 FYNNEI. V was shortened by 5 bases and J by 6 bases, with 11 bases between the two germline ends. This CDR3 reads CASSTPDSEQYV. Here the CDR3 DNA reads TGTGCCAGCAGTACCCCCGATTCCGAGCAGTACGTC.

The CDR3 DNA reads TGTGCCAGCAGTGACCGGACAGGGGAAGCTTTCTTT. Translating it yields CASSDRTGEAFF. This chain links TRBV6-1 with TRBJ1-1, with 8 bases lining up with TRBD1. The length of the CDR3 is 12 residues. The germline V gene has CDR1 MNHNS and CDR2 SASEGT. V shed 3 bases, J shed 8 bases, and the junction held 2 bases outside the gene matches.

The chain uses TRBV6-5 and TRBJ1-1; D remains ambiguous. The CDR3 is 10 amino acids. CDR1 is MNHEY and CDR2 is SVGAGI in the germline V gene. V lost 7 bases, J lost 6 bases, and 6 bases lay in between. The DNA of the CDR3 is TGTGCCAGCACTATAGCTGAAGCTTTCTTT. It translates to CASTIAEAFF.

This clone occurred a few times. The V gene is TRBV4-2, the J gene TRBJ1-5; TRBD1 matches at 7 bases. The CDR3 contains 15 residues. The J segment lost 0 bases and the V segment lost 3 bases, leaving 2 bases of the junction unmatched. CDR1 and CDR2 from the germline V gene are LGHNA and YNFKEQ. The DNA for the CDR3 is TGTGCCAGCAGCCAGGGGACAGATAGCAATCAGCCCCAGCATTTT. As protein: CASSQGTDSNQPQHF.

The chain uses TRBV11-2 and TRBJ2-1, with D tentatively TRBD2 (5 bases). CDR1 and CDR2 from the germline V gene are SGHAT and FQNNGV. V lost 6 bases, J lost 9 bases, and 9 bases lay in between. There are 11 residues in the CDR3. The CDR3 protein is CASRAGVEQFF. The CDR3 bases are TGTGCCAGCAGAGCCGGGGTTGAGCAGTTCTTC. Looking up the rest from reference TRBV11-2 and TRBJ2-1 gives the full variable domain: EAGVAQSPRYKIIEKRQSVAFWCNPISGHATLYWYQQILGQGPKLLIQFQNNGVVDDSQLPKDRFSAERLKGVDSTLKIQPAKLEDSAVYLCASRAGVEQFFGPGTRLTVL.

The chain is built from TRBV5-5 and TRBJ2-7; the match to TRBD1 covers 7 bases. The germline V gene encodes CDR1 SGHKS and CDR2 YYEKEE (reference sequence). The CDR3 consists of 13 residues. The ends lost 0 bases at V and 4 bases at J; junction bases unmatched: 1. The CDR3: CASSLVTGYEQYV. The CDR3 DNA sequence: TGTGCCAGCAGCTTGGTGACAGGGTACGAGCAGTACGTC.

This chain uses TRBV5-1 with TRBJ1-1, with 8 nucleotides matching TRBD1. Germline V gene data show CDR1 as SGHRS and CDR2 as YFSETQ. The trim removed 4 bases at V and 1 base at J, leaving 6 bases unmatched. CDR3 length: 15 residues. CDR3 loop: CASSPGTGRNTEAFF. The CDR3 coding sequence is TGCGCCAGCAGCCCGGGGACAGGAAGGAACACTGAAGCTTTCTTT.

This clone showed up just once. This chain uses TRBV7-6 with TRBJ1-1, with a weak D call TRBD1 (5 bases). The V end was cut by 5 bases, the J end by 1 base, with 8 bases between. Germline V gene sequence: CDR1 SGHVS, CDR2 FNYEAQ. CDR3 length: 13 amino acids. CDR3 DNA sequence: TGTGCCAGCAGCCCGGGGGGGAACACTGAAGCTTTCTTT. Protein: CASSPGGNTEAFF. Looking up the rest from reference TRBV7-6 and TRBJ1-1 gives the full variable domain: GAGVSQSPRYKVTKRGQDVALRCDPISGHVSLYWYRQALGQGPEFLTYFNYEAQQDKSGLPNDRFSAERPEGSISTLTIQRTEQRDSAMYRCASSPGGNTEAFFGQGTRLTVV.

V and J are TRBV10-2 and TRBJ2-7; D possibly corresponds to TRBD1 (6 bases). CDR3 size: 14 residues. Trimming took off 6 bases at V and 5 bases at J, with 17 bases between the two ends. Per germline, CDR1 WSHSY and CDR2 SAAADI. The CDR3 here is CASRKDRKLNEQYF. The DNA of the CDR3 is TGCGCCAGCAGGAAAGACAGGAAACTCAACGAGCAGTACTTC.

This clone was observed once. CDR3 coding DNA: TGTGCCAGCAGCCAAACCCTACAGGGACGCGGGGGAAGGGAAAAACTGTTTTTT. Residues: CASSQTLQGRGGREKLFF. This chain connects TRBV5-6 to TRBJ1-4, with a weak D call TRBD1 (6 bases). Germline V gene data show CDR1 as SGHDT and CDR2 as YYEEEE. Trimming pared 4 bases from V and 8 bases from J, leaving 27 bases between. CDR3 size: 18 residues.

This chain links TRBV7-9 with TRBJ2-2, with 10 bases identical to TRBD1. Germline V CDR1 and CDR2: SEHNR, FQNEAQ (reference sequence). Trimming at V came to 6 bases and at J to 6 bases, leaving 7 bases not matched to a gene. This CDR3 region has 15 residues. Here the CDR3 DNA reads TGTGCCAGCAGGGCCGGGACAGGGGTGTCCGGGGAGCTGTTTTTT. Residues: CASRAGTGVSGELFF.

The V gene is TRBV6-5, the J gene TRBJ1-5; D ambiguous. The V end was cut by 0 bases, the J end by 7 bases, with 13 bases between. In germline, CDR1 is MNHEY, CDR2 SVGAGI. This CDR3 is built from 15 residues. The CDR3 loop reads CASSYSGSGHQPQHF. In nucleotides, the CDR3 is TGTGCCAGCAGTTACTCGGGCTCTGGGCACCAGCCCCAGCATTTT.

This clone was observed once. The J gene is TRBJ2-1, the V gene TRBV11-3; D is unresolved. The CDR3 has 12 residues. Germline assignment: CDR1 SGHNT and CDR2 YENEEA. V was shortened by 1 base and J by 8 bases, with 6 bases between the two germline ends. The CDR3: CASSLVGDEQFF. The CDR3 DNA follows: TGTGCCAGCAGCTTAGTTGGGGATGAGCAGTTCTTC.

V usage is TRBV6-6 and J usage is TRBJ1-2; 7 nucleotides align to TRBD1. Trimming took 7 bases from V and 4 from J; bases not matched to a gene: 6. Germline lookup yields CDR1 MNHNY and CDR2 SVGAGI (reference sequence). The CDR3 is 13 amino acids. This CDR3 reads CASTQGEPYGYTF. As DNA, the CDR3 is TGTGCCAGCACCCAGGGGGAACCCTATGGCTACACCTTC.

The CDR3 DNA reads as TGTGCCAGCAGCTTGGTGGGGAGGGAGCAGTACGTC. Encoded protein: CASSLVGREQYV. The V gene is TRBV5-5, the J gene TRBJ2-7; possible D gene TRBD2, 6 bases. Germline V gives CDR1 SGHKS, CDR2 YYEKEE (reference sequence). Trimming removed 0 bases from V and 7 bases from J, with 8 bases in between. The CDR3 has 12 residues.

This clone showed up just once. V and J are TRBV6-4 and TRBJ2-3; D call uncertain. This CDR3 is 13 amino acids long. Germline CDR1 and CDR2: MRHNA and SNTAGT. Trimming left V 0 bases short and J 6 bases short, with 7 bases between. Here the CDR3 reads CASSDSPSDTQYF. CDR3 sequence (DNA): TGTGCCAGCAGTGACTCCCCGTCGGATACGCAGTATTTT.

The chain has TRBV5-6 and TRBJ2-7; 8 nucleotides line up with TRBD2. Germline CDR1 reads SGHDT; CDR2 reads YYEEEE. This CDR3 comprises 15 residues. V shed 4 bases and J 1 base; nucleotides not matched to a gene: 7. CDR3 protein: CASSPPSGGSYEQYF. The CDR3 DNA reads TGTGCCAGCAGCCCCCCCTCGGGGGGGTCCTACGAGCAGTACTTC.

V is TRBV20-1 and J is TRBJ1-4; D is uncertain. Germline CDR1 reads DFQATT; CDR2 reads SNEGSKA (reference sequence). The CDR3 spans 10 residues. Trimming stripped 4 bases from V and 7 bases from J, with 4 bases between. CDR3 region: CSAIREKLFF. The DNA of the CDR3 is TGCAGTGCTATACGTGAAAAACTGTTTTTT.

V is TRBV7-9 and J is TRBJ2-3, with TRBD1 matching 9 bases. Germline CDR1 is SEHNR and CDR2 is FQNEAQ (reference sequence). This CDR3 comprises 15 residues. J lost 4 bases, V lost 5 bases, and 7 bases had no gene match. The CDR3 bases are TGTGCCAGCAGCCCCGGGACAGGGTGGGCAGATACGCAGTATTTT. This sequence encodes CASSPGTGWADTQYF.